The 18 T cell receptor beta chains listed next were all sequenced from one sample in a study of blood T cell repertoires in COVID-19. Assay used: immunoSEQ multiplex PCR; TCRdb lists only in-frame clones, some missing. Of about 140,000 clones listed, around 85% are singletons. The sample taken for sequencing was PBMCs or T cells enriched from blood (not recorded which). The receptors come from a woman aged 40 to 55 who had recovered from COVID-19.

The rearrangement links TRBV2 to TRBJ2-5; perhaps TRBD1 as D (6 bases). Germline V gene data show CDR1 as SNHLY and CDR2 as FYNNEI. Trimming shortened V by 6 bases and J by 5 bases, and 19 bases separated the two germline ends. The CDR3 sequence is 15 residues long. The CDR3 protein is CASSDPQAGVETQYF. DNA of the CDR3: TGTGCCAGCAGCGACCCCCAGGCAGGGGTGGAGACCCAGTACTTC.

V usage is TRBV13 and J usage is TRBJ2-2; D is possibly TRBD2 (5 bases). The V gene's germline CDR1 is PRHDT and CDR2 FYEKMQ (reference sequence). Trimming took 6 bases from V and 0 from J, leaving 8 bases between them. The CDR3 loop spans 14 amino acids. The DNA of the CDR3 is TGTGCCAGCAGTCGGGATTCGAACACCGGGGAGCTGTTTTTT. It yields the protein CASSRDSNTGELFF.

CDR3 sequence reads: CASSDRGLRNYGYTF. The CDR3 DNA is TGTGCCAGCAGTGACCGCGGACTTAGGAACTATGGCTACACCTTC. This chain links TRBV6-1 with TRBJ1-2; unclear D gene. The germline CDR1 and CDR2 sequences are MNHNS and SASEGT. V lost 3 bases and J lost 2, with 13 bases in between. The CDR3 spans 15 residues.

This chain connects TRBV9 to TRBJ2-2; 14 nucleotides agree with TRBD2. The CDR3 has 19 residues. The junction had 6 bases not matched to a gene; V was cut back by 2 bases and J by 0 bases. Looked up from germline, CDR1 is SGDLS and CDR2 is YYNGEE. The CDR3 protein is CASSVPWTSGGPNTGELFF. The CDR3 DNA sequence: TGTGCCAGCAGCGTGCCTTGGACTAGCGGGGGGCCGAACACCGGGGAGCTGTTTTTT.

V gene TRBV15 combines with J gene TRBJ2-5, with 10 bases aligning to TRBD1. V was pared by 3 bases and J by 4 bases, with 2 bases of the junction left unmatched. This CDR3 region has 14 residues. Germline-derived CDR1 and CDR2 are LNHNV and YYDKDF (reference sequence). CDR3 residues: CATSSRQGAETQYF. CDR3 sequence (DNA): TGTGCCACCAGCAGCCGACAGGGGGCAGAGACCCAGTACTTC. Full variable domain (remainder filled in from reference TRBV15 and TRBJ2-5): DAMVIQNPRYQVTQFGKPVTLSCSQTLNHNVMYWYQQKSSQAPKLLFHYYDKDFNNEADTPDNFQSRRPNTSFCFLDIRSPGLGDTAMYLCATSSRQGAETQYFGPGTRLLVL.

V gene TRBV6-5 combines with J gene TRBJ2-1; 10 positions agree with TRBD1. CDR1 is MNHEY, CDR2 SVGAGI, per germline. V dropped 0 bases and J dropped 8; count of bases not matched to a gene: 1. The CDR3 is 14 residues long. CDR3 DNA: TGTGCCAGCAGTTACTCAGGGACAGGGGATGAGCAGTTCTTC. Its translation: CASSYSGTGDEQFF.

This clone appeared a single time. This sequence joins TRBV25-1 and TRBJ2-7; D not certain. Germline CDR1 reads MGHDK; CDR2 reads SYGVNS. There are 16 residues in the CDR3. V gave up 6 bases and J gave up 3 bases, with 21 bases separating them. The CDR3 loop is CASRIPPVASFYEQYF. CDR3 nucleotides: TGTGCCAGCAGAATCCCGCCGGTAGCCTCTTTCTACGAGCAGTACTTC.

This clone was seen just once. The chain links TRBV5-1 to TRBJ1-4; maybe TRBD1 (5 bases). CDR1 and CDR2 from the germline V gene are SGHRS and YFSETQ. V was clipped by 10 bases and J by 8 bases, with 21 bases between them. The CDR3 runs 14 residues. CDR3 protein: CASRMGGVGEKLFF. CDR3 nucleotides: TGCGCCTCCCGTATGGGGGGAGTGGGAGAAAAACTGTTTTTT.

The chain couples TRBV10-3 to TRBJ1-1; the D gene is possibly TRBD1 (5 bases). V was pared by 2 bases and J by 5 bases, with 18 bases between. Germline CDR1 reads ENHRY; CDR2 reads SYGVKD. The CDR3 spans 16 residues. CDR3 protein: CAISEADVQGGTEAFF. The CDR3 nucleotides are TGTGCCATCAGTGAGGCCGATGTGCAGGGAGGGACTGAAGCTTTCTTT.

The chain recombines TRBV5-4 with TRBJ2-7; the match to TRBD1 covers 10 bases. The CDR3 is 15 residues long. The germline gives CDR1 SGHNT, CDR2 YYREEE (reference sequence). V was clipped by 1 base and J by 2 bases; unmatched bases: 3. DNA of the CDR3: TGTGCCAGCAGCTTGTTTGGGACAGGGGCCTACGAGCAGTACTTC. The encoded protein is CASSLFGTGAYEQYF.

The chain carries TRBV5-6 and TRBJ1-2, with D unclear. Per the germline V gene, CDR1 is SGHDT and CDR2 is YYEEEE. This CDR3 has 12 amino acids. V lost 0 bases, J lost 5 bases, and 5 bases lay in between. The CDR3 coding sequence is TGTGCCAGCAGCTTGGAAACATATGGCTACACCTTC. It translates to CASSLETYGYTF.

V usage is TRBV29-1 and J usage is TRBJ2-3, with 11 bases identical to TRBD1. V lost 7 bases to trimming and J lost 4 bases; unmatched junction nucleotides: 4. The CDR3 totals 13 residues. Per germline, CDR1 SQVTM and CDR2 ANQGSEA. CDR3 bases: TGCAGCGACCGGGACAGGGGGGCAGATACGCAGTATTTT. It yields the protein CSDRDRGADTQYF.

The rearrangement links TRBV6-5 to TRBJ1-1; the D is unclear. Looked up from germline, CDR1 is MNHEY and CDR2 is SVGAGI. This CDR3 is 15 amino acids long. The V end was cut by 6 bases, the J end by 3 bases, with 17 bases between. CDR3 bases: TGTGCCAGCAGCCCGTCGGTCGCGGGAGACACTGAAGCTTTCTTT. It codes for CASSPSVAGDTEAFF.

The CDR3 reads CASSLERGQGSGKLFF. In DNA, the CDR3 is TGTGCCAGCAGCTTAGAGAGGGGACAGGGGTCTGGAAAACTGTTTTTT. J is TRBJ1-4 and V is TRBV7-9; TRBD1 matches at 10 bases. The ends lost 1 base at V and 10 bases at J; junction bases unmatched: 9. This CDR3 comprises 16 residues. CDR1 is SEHNR, CDR2 FQNEAQ, per germline (reference sequence).

In DNA, the CDR3 is TGTGCCACCACCCGGACAGGGAATGAGCAGTTCTTC. Its translation: CATTRTGNEQFF. The genes are TRBV24-1 and TRBJ2-1, with 8 bases lining up with TRBD1. This CDR3 spans 12 amino acids. J gave up 7 bases and V 8 bases, and 3 bases lay outside the gene matches. Germline assignment: CDR1 KGHDR and CDR2 SFDVKD.

J is TRBJ2-2 and V is TRBV7-2, with D uncertain. The germline gives CDR1 SGHTA, CDR2 FQGNSA. With 5 bases removed from V and 7 bases from J, the gap between germline ends came to 8 bases. This CDR3 is 12 amino acids long. The CDR3 region is CASSIQIGELFF. In DNA form, the CDR3 reads TGTGCCAGCAGCATTCAGATCGGGGAGCTGTTTTTT.

This clone was observed once. V usage is TRBV11-2 and J usage is TRBJ2-7; TRBD2 matches at 13 bases. The CDR3 totals 16 residues. Germline V CDR1 and CDR2: SGHAT, FQNNGV. Unmatched junction bases numbered 1, after V lost 0 bases and J lost 2 bases. The CDR3 region has the DNA TGTGCCAGCAGCTTAGAGGGACTAGCGGGGACCTACGAGCAGTACTTC. Protein sequence: CASSLEGLAGTYEQYF.

This chain joins TRBV4-1 and TRBJ2-3; TRBD2 matches at 7 bases. CDR3 size: 16 residues. Unmatched junction bases numbered 6, after V lost 0 bases and J lost 3 bases. Germline-derived CDR1 and CDR2 are MGHRA and YSYEKL. The DNA of the CDR3 is TGCGCCAGCAGCCAAGAAGGGGTCGGGAGGACAGATACGCAGTATTTT. Encoded protein: CASSQEGVGRTDTQYF.